One and the same sample provided the 10 T cell receptor beta chains below, sequenced in a study of CD8+ T cells in alopecia areata. Noted treatment: oral pan-JAK inhibitor, 5-10 mg twice daily. Extraction and reverse transcription of RNA yielded cDNA as the sequencing template. TCRdb's copy holds only in-frame clones and misses some; the assay was immunoSEQ multiplex PCR. The sample carries about 42,000 clones, just over 65% recorded once. The sample in question was CD8+ T cells sorted from blood, obtained at week 4, from a patient treated with tofacitinib. The receptor source for this set is a human donor with alopecia areata.

V is TRBV7-2 and J is TRBJ2-5; no firm D call. CDR1 and CDR2 (germline): SGHTA, FQGNSA. The CDR3 runs 16 residues. Trimming pared 0 bases from V and 0 bases from J, leaving 11 bases between. The CDR3 is CASSLAQATYQETQYF. The DNA for the CDR3 is TGTGCCAGCAGCTTAGCCCAGGCCACGTACCAAGAGACCCAGTACTTC.

The count of this clone is one. The gene calls are TRBV7-3 and TRBJ2-5, with D tentatively TRBD1 (7 bases). Germline V gene data show CDR1 as SGHTA and CDR2 as FQGTGA. The CDR3 loop spans 15 amino acids. Between the trimmed V and J ends, which lost 2 bases and 4 bases, there was a span of 14 bases. This chain's CDR3 is CASSLGGGDGETQYF. The CDR3 DNA reads TGTGCCAGCAGCTTAGGAGGGGGCGACGGAGAGACCCAGTACTTC.

V usage is TRBV15 and J usage is TRBJ2-1, with no clear D. V lost 5 bases and J 7 bases, leaving 12 bases between the germline ends. Germline lookup yields CDR1 LNHNV and CDR2 YYDKDF (reference sequence). This CDR3 is 13 amino acids long. This CDR3 is CATSASEANEQFF. CDR3 DNA sequence: TGTGCCACCAGCGCCAGCGAGGCGAATGAGCAGTTCTTC.

This clone was seen a handful of times. The V call is TRBV29-1, the J call TRBJ2-1; no reliable D call. The CDR3 loop spans 11 amino acids. The germline V and J ends were trimmed by 3 bases and 5 bases, with 5 bases remaining between them. CDR1 is SQVTM, CDR2 ANQGSEA, per germline. Here the CDR3 DNA reads TGCAGCGTTGAGGTTCACAATGAGCAGTTCTTC. This gives the protein CSVEVHNEQFF.

The DNA for the CDR3 is TGTGCCTGGAGTGTTGGGTCCAACCGGGCGGATACGCAGTATTTT. Translation gives CAWSVGSNRADTQYF. The chain couples TRBV30 to TRBJ2-3; D is undetermined. The V end was cut by 0 bases, the J end by 6 bases, with 16 bases between. The germline CDR1 and CDR2 sequences are GTSNPN and SVGIG (reference sequence). This CDR3 region has 15 residues.

This clone was detected only a few times. The V gene is TRBV10-3, the J gene TRBJ2-1; 9 bases agree with TRBD1. J was trimmed by 6 bases and V by 6 bases; bases with no gene match: 12. There are 16 residues in the CDR3. Germline-derived CDR1 and CDR2 are ENHRY and SYGVKD. The CDR3 loop is CAISKPTGQGFNEQFF. The DNA of the CDR3 is TGTGCCATCAGCAAACCAACGGGACAGGGTTTCAATGAGCAGTTCTTC.

CDR3 nucleotides: TGTGCCAGCAACCTACGGGTAGGGGACGAGCAGTACTTC. As protein: CASNLRVGDEQYF. V usage is TRBV6-6 and J usage is TRBJ2-7; perhaps TRBD1 as D (5 bases). V was cut by 7 bases and J by 5 bases, with 15 bases left in between. Germline CDR1 is MNHNY and CDR2 is SVGAGI (reference sequence). There are 13 residues in the CDR3.

The chain is built from TRBV27 and TRBJ1-1; TRBD1 might be the D (6 bases). V lost 5 bases to trimming and J lost 3 bases, with 10 bases between them. CDR3 length: 13 residues. Germline V lookup: CDR1 MNHEY, CDR2 SMNVEV (reference sequence). CDR3 sequence: CASSRTVDTEAFF. The CDR3 nucleotides are TGTGCCAGCAGTAGGACAGTCGACACTGAAGCTTTCTTT.

This clone was observed a few times. V gene TRBV27 combines with J gene TRBJ1-2; no reliable D call. The CDR3 loop spans 15 amino acids. With 0 bases removed from V and 5 bases from J, the gap between germline ends came to 13 bases. Germline-derived CDR1 and CDR2 are MNHEY and SMNVEV (reference sequence). CDR3 in amino acids: CASSLSVGSLYGYTF. Written as DNA, the CDR3 is TGTGCCAGCAGTTTATCGGTTGGCAGCCTGTATGGCTACACCTTC.

J is TRBJ2-7 and V is TRBV5-6, with 9 bases fitting TRBD1. Germline values: CDR1 SGHDT, CDR2 YYEEEE. V lost 4 bases to trimming and J lost 5 bases; unmatched junction nucleotides: 4. This CDR3 region has 13 residues. CDR3 region: CASSPGQGHEQYF. In nucleotides, the CDR3 is TGTGCCAGCAGCCCGGGACAGGGCCACGAGCAGTACTTC.